This is a list of T cell receptor beta chains from one sample in a study of cytomegalovirus exposure and HLA in healthy donors. Clones were sequenced by immunoSEQ multiplex PCR, and TCRdb holds only the in-frame ones, with some missing. The sample records under 250,000 clones, over 75% being singletons. The sequenced material came from PBMCs. These receptors were collected from a woman aged 45-60 years in good health and CMV-seronegative. Each CDR3 is given with its conserved first and last residue. D genes are given only for firm matches. Where a row states a size, it is once, few, many or the class of an expanded clone; other rows omit it.

D	size	V	J	DNA	CDR3
TRBD2	NA	TRBV5-1	TRBJ2-2	TGCGCCAGCAGCCCTGCCTGGGCGGGAGGGAACACCGGGGAGCTGTTTTTT	CASSPAWAGGNTGELFF
TRBD2	NA	TRBV5-1	TRBJ2-1	TGCGCCAGCAGCTTTACCGGGACTAGCGGGACCAATGAGCAGTTCTTC	CASSFTGTSGTNEQFF
TRBD1	NA	TRBV11-1	TRBJ2-7	TGTGCCAGCAGCCCCGACAGGGGCGAGCAGTACTTC	CASSPDRGEQYF
TRBD1	NA	TRBV5-1	TRBJ2-6	TGCGCCAGCAGCTCGGGGACAGCCTTCTCTGGGGCCAACGTCCTGACTTTC	CASSSGTAFSGANVLTF
NA	NA	TRBV15	TRBJ2-2	TGTGCCACCCGCCCAACAGGTTCGAACACCGGGGAGCTGTTTTTT	CATRPTGSNTGELFF
NA	NA	TRBV28	TRBJ1-2	TGTGCCAGCCGACTTATAAGCTACACCTTC	CASRLISYTF
TRBD1	NA	TRBV4-1	TRBJ2-5	TGCGCCAGCAGCCACGCCCCGGGACAGGCTATAGAGACCCAGTACTTC	CASSHAPGQAIETQYF
NA	NA	TRBV28	TRBJ1-2	TGTGCCAGCGGGAGTTCTAACTATGGCTACACCTTC	CASGSSNYGYTF
TRBD2	NA	TRBV4-3	TRBJ2-7	TGCGCCAGCAGTCGTAACCCCGGGACTAGCGGCTCCTACGAGCAGTACTTC	CASSRNPGTSGSYEQYF
NA	NA	TRBV28	TRBJ2-7	TGTGCCAGCAGCCCACTTTCCTACGAGCAGTACTTC	CASSPLSYEQYF
TRBD2	NA	TRBV6-1	TRBJ2-7	TGTGCCAGCAGTGAAGCCCGGCTAGCGGCCAACGAGCAGTACTTC	CASSEARLAANEQYF
NA	NA	TRBV4-2	TRBJ2-1	TGTGCCAGCAGCCAGGTGGGGCGGAGTGAGCAGTTCTTC	CASSQVGRSEQFF
NA	NA	TRBV6-5	TRBJ2-3	TGTGCCAGCAGTACCCGGGAGTCGAGGACGGATACGCAGTATTTT	CASSTRESRTDTQYF
NA	NA	TRBV27	TRBJ1-1	TGTGCCAGCAGCCGGAGTTGGGACACTGAGGCTTTCTTT	CASSRSWDTEAFF
NA	NA	TRBV25-1	TRBJ2-1	TGTGCCAGCAGCCTTCCGGGATCCTACAATGAGCAGTTCTTC	CASSLPGSYNEQFF
NA	NA	TRBV6-1	TRBJ1-2	TGTGCCAGCAGTGAAGCAAACGGGATCTATGGCTACACCTTC	CASSEANGIYGYTF
NA	once	TRBV29-1	TRBJ2-7	TGCAGCGTTTTAATCGGGGATCCCTACGAGCAGTACTTC	CSVLIGDPYEQYF
NA	once	TRBV14	TRBJ2-2	TGTGCCAGCAGCCAAGATCTAGGTTCGAACACCGGGGAGCTGTTTTTT	CASSQDLGSNTGELFF
TRBD2	NA	TRBV4-1	TRBJ2-1	TGCGCCAGCAGCCAAGATCCGGGACTAGTAAGTGAGCAGTTCTTC	CASSQDPGLVSEQFF
NA	NA	TRBV18	TRBJ1-5	TGTGCCAGCTCACCGCAGGGATATAGCAATCAGCCCCAGCATTTT	CASSPQGYSNQPQHF
TRBD2	once	TRBV7-2	TRBJ2-3	TGTGCCAGCAGACGAGCTAGCGGGACAGATACGCAGTATTTT	CASRRASGTDTQYF
NA	NA	TRBV5-1	TRBJ2-1	TGCGCCAGCAGCTTGGTTCTACCTGGCTCCTACAATGAGCAGTTCTTC	CASSLVLPGSYNEQFF
TRBD1	NA	TRBV28	TRBJ1-2	TGTGCCAGCAGTTTCCCGGGACAGGGGAACTATGGCTACACCTTC	CASSFPGQGNYGYTF
TRBD2	NA	TRBV7-9	TRBJ2-1	TGTGCCAGTTCCTCTAGCGGGCCCAATGAGCAGTTCTTC	CASSSSGPNEQFF
NA	NA	TRBV27	TRBJ1-5	TGTGCCAGCAGCTTTAACCCCGGGACTGGCAATCAGCCCCAGCATTTT	CASSFNPGTGNQPQHF
NA	NA	TRBV28	TRBJ1-1	TGTGCCAGCAGTCGCTCCCGCGGGGGGCAAGGGAACACTGAAGCTTTCTTT	CASSRSRGGQGNTEAFF
NA	NA	TRBV4-1	TRBJ1-2	TGCGCCAGCAGCCCAAAATGGGGGGGCGACTATGGCTACACCTTC	CASSPKWGGDYGYTF
TRBD2	NA	TRBV19	TRBJ2-3	TGTGCCAGTAGCCCTGGGGGACTAGCGACAGATACGCAGTATTTT	CASSPGGLATDTQYF